This TCR beta chain was sequenced in a study of T cell clonotyping in hematopoietic cell transplantation. Whole-study findings and limits: Few recipient clonotypes overlapped donors; over 95% were de novo at given depth. Recipient TCR diversity dropped after transplant; expanded clonotypes rose from day 30 to 180.

Produced via immunoSEQ multiplex PCR; TCRdb's table is partial and in-frame only. The sample lists about 69,000 clones, around 94% occurring once. CDR3 length: 15 amino acids. CDR1 is MDHEN, CDR2 SYDVKM, per germline. Trimming pared 5 bases from V and 2 bases from J, leaving 14 bases between. Remarks on this clone: What it binds is not known.

This TCR was recovered from a man aged 50 or older in good health. Some clones in this sample may be carry-over from other donors' samples. The chain couples TRBV28 to TRBJ2-3; D call uncertain. Sample: peripheral blood mononuclear cells. CDR3 DNA sequence: TGTGCCAGCAGTCAAGAGGCCATCGCCACAGATACGCAGTATTTT. It codes for CASSQEAIATDTQYF.